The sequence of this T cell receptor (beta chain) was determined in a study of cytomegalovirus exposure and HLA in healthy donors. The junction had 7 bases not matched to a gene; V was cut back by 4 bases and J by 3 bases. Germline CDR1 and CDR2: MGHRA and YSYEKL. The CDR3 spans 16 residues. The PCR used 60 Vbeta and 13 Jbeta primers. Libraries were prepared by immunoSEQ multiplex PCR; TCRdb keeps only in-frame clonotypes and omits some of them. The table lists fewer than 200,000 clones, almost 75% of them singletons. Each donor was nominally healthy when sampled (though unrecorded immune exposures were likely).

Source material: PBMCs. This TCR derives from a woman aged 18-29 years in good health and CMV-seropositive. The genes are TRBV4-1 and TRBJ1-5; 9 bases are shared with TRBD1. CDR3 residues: CASSPDRGFDNQPQHF. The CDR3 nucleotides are TGCGCCAGCAGCCCGGACAGGGGATTTGACAATCAGCCCCAGCATTTT.